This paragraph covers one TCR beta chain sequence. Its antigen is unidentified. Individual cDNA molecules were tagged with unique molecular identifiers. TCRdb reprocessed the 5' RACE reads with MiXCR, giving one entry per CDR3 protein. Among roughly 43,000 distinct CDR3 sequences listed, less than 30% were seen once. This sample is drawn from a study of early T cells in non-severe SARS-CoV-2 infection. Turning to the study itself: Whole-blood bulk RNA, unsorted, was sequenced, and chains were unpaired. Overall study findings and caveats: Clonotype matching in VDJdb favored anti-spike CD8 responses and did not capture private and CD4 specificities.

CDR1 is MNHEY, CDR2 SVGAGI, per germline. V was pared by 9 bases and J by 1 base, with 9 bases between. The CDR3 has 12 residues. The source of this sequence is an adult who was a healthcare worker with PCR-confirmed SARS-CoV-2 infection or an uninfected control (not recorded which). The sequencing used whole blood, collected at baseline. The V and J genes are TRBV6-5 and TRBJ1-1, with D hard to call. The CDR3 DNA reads TGTGCCAGTGGACGCACGAACACTGAAGCTTTCTTT. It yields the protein CASGRTNTEAFF.